The 22 T cell receptor beta chains in this list originate from one sample, sequenced in a study of cytotoxic CD8 clonotypes in ibrutinib-treated CLL. The assay was immunoSEQ multiplex PCR, and TCRdb's table has in-frame clones only and misses some. The sample carries about 56,000 clones, 50% to 70% recorded once. Source: PBMCs, taken after 24 months of ibrutinib treatment. The source of these receptors is a human donor with chronic lymphocytic leukemia.

This clone was counted ten times or more. The V gene is TRBV13, the J gene TRBJ1-1; maybe TRBD1 (6 bases). The germline V and J ends were trimmed by 2 bases and 5 bases, with 9 bases remaining between them. The CDR3 is made up of 13 amino acids. From germline, CDR1 is PRHDT and CDR2 FYEKMQ (reference sequence). This chain's CDR3 is CASSLRGATEAFF. In nucleotides, the CDR3 is TGTGCCAGCAGCTTACGGGGGGCAACTGAAGCTTTCTTT. The whole variable domain, filled in from reference TRBV13 and TRBJ1-1, reads AAGVIQSPRHLIKEKRETATLKCYPIPRHDTVYWYQQGPGQDPQFLISFYEKMQSDKGSIPDRFSAQQFSDYHSELNMSSLELGDSALYFCASSLRGATEAFFGQGTRLTVV.

This clone has a handful of counts. The chain has TRBV7-7 and TRBJ2-7; D may be TRBD1 (5 bases). CDR1 SSHAT and CDR2 FNYEAQ come from the germline V gene (reference sequence). Trimming stripped 1 base from V and 1 base from J, with 8 bases between. The length of the CDR3 is 14 residues. CDR3 residues: CASSLEGRSYEQYV. The CDR3 DNA reads TGTGCCAGCAGCTTAGAGGGGCGATCCTACGAGCAGTACGTC.

This clone appeared a few times. The chain employs TRBV6-1 and TRBJ2-1; 8 positions agree with TRBD2. CDR1 is MNHNS and CDR2 is SASEGT in the germline V gene. The CDR3 is 15 residues long. V trimming: 6 bases; J trimming: 8 bases; junction bases outside the gene matches: 12. The CDR3 loop is CASREPSGFKHEQFF. The DNA for the CDR3 is TGTGCCAGCAGGGAACCTAGCGGGTTCAAGCATGAGCAGTTCTTC.

At least ten counts were recorded for this clone. This rearrangement joins TRBV11-2 to TRBJ2-3; D possibly corresponds to TRBD2 (6 bases). V lost 6 bases and J 6 bases, leaving 16 bases between the germline ends. CDR1 is SGHAT and CDR2 is FQNNGV in the germline V gene. CDR3 length: 14 amino acids. CDR3 sequence (DNA): TGTGCCAGCAGTAAGCTGGCGGGGAGGGATACGCAGTATTTT. This encodes CASSKLAGRDTQYF.

The gene calls are TRBV9 and TRBJ2-5; D unresolved. Germline V gene lookup returns CDR1 SGDLS and CDR2 YYNGEE. V was trimmed by 1 base and J by 5 bases, leaving 18 bases between them. CDR3 length: 16 residues. CDR3: CASSVYHPGRVETQYF. DNA for the CDR3: TGTGCCAGCAGCGTATACCATCCGGGCCGGGTCGAGACCCAGTACTTC.

The chain employs TRBV2 and TRBJ2-7, with 8 nucleotides matching TRBD1. Germline lookup yields CDR1 SNHLY and CDR2 FYNNEI. This CDR3 has 16 residues. V dropped 6 bases and J dropped 0; count of bases not matched to a gene: 10. The CDR3 region has the DNA TGTGCCAGCAGCGGACAGGGAATAAAGGTCTCCTACGAGCAGTACGTC. Translating it yields CASSGQGIKVSYEQYV.

This clone appeared a few times. The V gene is TRBV11-3, the J gene TRBJ1-1; a possible D gene is TRBD1 (6 bases). The CDR3 sequence is 14 residues long. Trimming shortened V by 5 bases and J by 6 bases, and 16 bases separated the two germline ends. The germline V gene encodes CDR1 SGHNT and CDR2 YENEEA. The CDR3 sequence: CASSPGGRIAEAFF. CDR3 coding DNA: TGTGCCAGCAGCCCCGGGGGGCGCATCGCTGAAGCTTTCTTT. Combining the CDR3 with reference TRBV11-3 and TRBJ1-1 gives the whole variable domain EAGVVQSPRYKIIEKKQPVAFWCNPISGHNTLYWYLQNLGQGPELLIRYENEEAVDDSQLPKDRFSAERLKGVDSTLKIQPAELGDSAVYLCASSPGGRIAEAFFGQGTRLTVV.

This sequence joins TRBV6-5 and TRBJ1-5, with no clear D. The V and J ends lost 0 bases and 2 bases respectively, with 8 bases between them. The CDR3 is 15 amino acids. Per germline, CDR1 MNHEY and CDR2 SVGAGI. The CDR3 protein is CASSYSSHGNQPQHF. For the CDR3, the DNA is TGTGCCAGCAGTTACTCGTCCCACGGCAATCAGCCCCAGCATTTT.

As DNA, the CDR3 is TGTGCCAGCAGTTTAGACAGAAATTCACCCCTCCACTTT. Translated, it gives CASSLDRNSPLHF. The chain combines TRBV28 with TRBJ1-6; TRBD1 might be the D (5 bases). Germline CDR1 reads MDHEN; CDR2 reads SYDVKM. V lost 2 bases, J lost 7 bases, and 6 bases lay in between. CDR3 length equals 13 residues.

This sequence joins TRBV9 and TRBJ2-5, with D possibly being TRBD2 (6 bases). V lost 1 base and J 7 bases, leaving 17 bases between the germline ends. This CDR3 contains 15 residues. Germline values: CDR1 SGDLS, CDR2 YYNGEE. The CDR3 coding sequence is TGTGCCAGCAGCGTATCCGAGACTAGTGGCGGGACCCAGTACTTC. Its protein is CASSVSETSGGTQYF.

This clone has more than one count but fewer than ten. This chain uses TRBV7-2 with TRBJ2-2; 8 bases are shared with TRBD2. The CDR3 contains 15 residues. With 5 bases clipped from V and 7 bases from J, the junction kept 9 bases outside the gene matches. Per germline, CDR1 SGHTA and CDR2 FQGNSA. The CDR3: CASSKAGASGGELFF. The CDR3 nucleotides are TGTGCCAGCAGCAAAGCGGGAGCCAGTGGCGGGGAGCTGTTTTTT.

This clone was picked up a small number of times. The chain joins TRBV29-1 to TRBJ2-1; unclear D gene. V lost 4 bases to trimming and J lost 9 bases, with 7 bases between them. The germline V gene encodes CDR1 SQVTM and CDR2 ANQGSEA. The CDR3 is made up of 10 amino acids. The CDR3 region has the DNA TGCAGCGTTGGACACACTGAGCAGTTCTTC. The encoded protein is CSVGHTEQFF.

The V gene is TRBV7-8, the J gene TRBJ2-1; weak D call: TRBD1 (6 bases). The V end was cut by 8 bases, the J end by 4 bases, with 9 bases between. The CDR3 is 12 amino acids. CDR1 SGHVS and CDR2 FQNEAQ come from the germline V gene. The CDR3 is CASHRAYNEQFF. CDR3 DNA sequence: TGTGCCAGCCACAGGGCTTACAATGAGCAGTTCTTC.

The chain couples TRBV7-9 to TRBJ2-5; unclear D gene. The CDR3 consists of 15 residues. Germline CDR1 and CDR2: SEHNR and FQNEAQ (reference sequence). V was clipped by 1 base and J by 5 bases, with 14 bases between them. The CDR3 protein is CASSLGMGIIETQYF. CDR3 nucleotide sequence: TGTGCCAGCAGCTTAGGTATGGGGATCATTGAGACCCAGTACTTC.

This chain connects TRBV6-5 to TRBJ2-7; D not certain. V lost 5 bases to trimming and J lost 6 bases, with 11 bases between them. The germline V gene encodes CDR1 MNHEY and CDR2 SVGAGI. The length of the CDR3 is 12 residues. CDR3 coding DNA: TGTGCCAGCAGTCGCGGAAGTATCGAGCAGTACGTC. It translates to CASSRGSIEQYV.

This chain uses TRBV30 with TRBJ2-2, with D maybe TRBD2 (6 bases). Germline assignment: CDR1 GTSNPN and CDR2 SVGIG (reference sequence). Trimming stripped 6 bases from V and 7 bases from J, with 12 bases between. The CDR3 is made up of 12 amino acids. The CDR3: CACTQGGGELFF. CDR3 coding DNA: TGTGCCTGTACCCAGGGAGGCGGGGAGCTGTTTTTT.

This clone has more than one count but fewer than ten. The rearrangement joins TRBV18 to TRBJ2-1, with D possibly being TRBD1 (6 bases). V was trimmed by 8 bases and J by 4 bases, leaving 15 bases between them. Germline CDR1 reads KGHSH; CDR2 reads LQKENI. The length of the CDR3 is 14 residues. CDR3 nucleotides: TGTGCCAGCCGCGAGTTTACAGGGTACAATGAGCAGTTCTTC. It yields the protein CASREFTGYNEQFF.

This chain joins TRBV5-4 and TRBJ2-5; tentative D call: TRBD2 (5 bases). Trimming removed 0 bases at V and 4 bases at J, with 13 bases between. Germline CDR1 is SGHNT and CDR2 is YYREEE (reference sequence). The CDR3 consists of 15 residues. Here the CDR3 reads CASSLADFPRETQYF. The CDR3 DNA reads TGTGCCAGCAGCTTGGCGGACTTCCCCCGAGAGACCCAGTACTTC.

This clone was counted only a few times. The V call is TRBV7-6, the J call TRBJ2-7; the match to TRBD1 covers 9 bases. With V trimmed by 5 bases and J by 5 bases, 7 bases remained unmatched. CDR3 size: 14 residues. Looked up from germline, CDR1 is SGHVS and CDR2 is FNYEAQ. The CDR3 is CASSTGTGRDEQYF. The CDR3 DNA sequence: TGTGCCAGCAGCACCGGGACAGGGCGTGACGAGCAGTACTTC.

This clone was picked up a small number of times. The CDR3: CASSEGRQGGSHTSTDTQYF. The CDR3 nucleotides read TGTGCCAGCAGTGAAGGGAGACAGGGAGGCTCCCATACTAGCACAGATACGCAGTATTTT. The V and J genes are TRBV6-1 and TRBJ2-3, with D perhaps TRBD1 (7 bases). Germline assignment: CDR1 MNHNS and CDR2 SASEGT. The germline V and J ends were trimmed by 1 base and 0 bases, with 23 bases remaining between them. The CDR3 totals 20 residues.

The V gene is TRBV4-1, the J gene TRBJ2-7; the D gene is possibly TRBD1 (5 bases). CDR1 MGHRA and CDR2 YSYEKL come from the germline V gene. This CDR3 region has 14 residues. V shed 1 base and J shed 2 bases, with 9 bases lying between them. The CDR3 region has the DNA TGCGCCAGCAGCCAAGTGCAACAGGCCTACGAGCAGTACTTC. This sequence encodes CASSQVQQAYEQYF.

The J gene is TRBJ2-7, the V gene TRBV27; D possibly corresponds to TRBD2 (6 bases). CDR1 MNHEY and CDR2 SMNVEV come from the germline V gene (reference sequence). The CDR3 spans 14 residues. The V end lost 5 bases, the J end lost 7 bases, and 18 bases lay between the germline ends. For the CDR3, the DNA is TGTGCCAGCAGTCCATCGGGGACTCCGTTTGAGCAGTACGTC. It codes for CASSPSGTPFEQYV.